This TCR beta chain was sequenced for a study of T cell clonotyping in hematopoietic cell transplantation (dated by TCRdb to the early 2020s). At the level of the whole study: A total of about 140 blood samples were gathered in the study from fewer than 40 consecutive transplant recipients along with their related donors. Recruitment of patients ran from late 2015 to early 2017, and follow-up continued until September 2020 or until death. Points the paper makes about the study in general: Broader TCR repertoire diversity after transplant was predicted by Inverse Simpson Index values from donors and from recipients before transplant. The sample size was limited, and because cells were not sorted, the contributions of CD4 and CD8 repertoires could not be separated. After transplant, TCR diversity in recipients dropped, and pathologically expanded clonotypes climbed progressively between day 30 and day 180. Overlap with donor repertoires was found for only a small fraction of recipient repertoires, with over 95% found to appear de novo at the given depth.

In its sample, this clone was seen once. Its antigen is currently not known. There are no base qualities to consult, and no much larger clone falls within one base. With the immunoSEQ assay, which is a bias-controlled multiplex PCR relying on V- and J-specific primers, TCR beta CDR3 regions were amplified from genomic DNA. In a second PCR step, the CDR3 amplicons were tagged with a proprietary barcode plus Illumina adapter sequences. An Illumina MiSeq instrument was used for sequencing of the CDR3 libraries. Per the authors' processing: Export and quality control were done with immunoSEQ Analyzer 3.0, while downstream analyses used R Bioconductor and Immunarch. Only productive rearrangements within the normalized downsampled data set were used in the calculation of repertoire metrics. In the normalized cohort, clonotypes with more than 5 templates were defined as pathologically expanded. The Inverse Simpson Index served as the measure of repertoire diversity. To capture all clonotypes, the CMV-specificity analyses were run on the non-normalized data set. The table was pulled from immuneACCESS by TCRdb, which kept in-frame rearrangements only. Such tables lose some clones; where checked, under half of the loss comes from unresolved V genes, and the rest has no known cause. D and trimming were read from the DNA, whereas the V and J calls and clone size are those reported in that table. The sample includes some 9,600 clones, with about 51% observed a single time. Roughly 13% of the sample is taken by the ten largest.

The time point label, as the study defines it: 100 days after allo-HCT. Blood samples were obtained from recipients approximately 28 days before transplant and at days 30, 100 and 180 after transplant. Nuclei Lysis Solution was used to extract genomic DNA from fresh or cryopreserved unfractionated peripheral blood mononuclear cells. Relative to germline, V is 2 bases shorter and J is 7 bases shorter, with 14 bases between their ends. The CDR3 has 14 amino acids, counting the end cysteine and phenylalanine. This entry keeps only the CDR3 DNA: 42 bases, framed from base 1. The germline V gene provides CDR1 MDHEN and CDR2 SYDVKM.

The rearranged segments are TRBV28 and TRBJ2-5; possibly the D gene is TRBD1, per 5 matching bases. The sequenced sample was peripheral blood mononuclear cells, obtained 100 days after allogeneic stem cell transplant. This clonotype was sampled from a female patient in her fifties or sixties who had an allogeneic stem cell transplant from an unrelated donor, so the T cells may come from the graft donor. Some clones in this sample may be carry-over from other donors' samples. The nucleotides read TGTGCCAGCAGTTTACTACAGGATACCGGGACCCAGTACTTC. Translated, this gives CASSLLQDTGTQYF.